One and the same sample provided the 26 T cell receptor beta chains below, sequenced in a study of T cells in Graves' hyperthyroidism and ophthalmopathy. TCR beta CDR3 sequences were amplified from RNA transcripts. The HTBI primer set was used in a first-round RT-PCR of the TCR CDR3. From the multiplex PCR reads, TCRdb called clonotypes with MiXCR, one entry per CDR3 protein. This table holds more than 550,000 distinct CDR3 sequences, just under 45% found once. The sample consisted of peripheral blood or thyroid tissue (not recorded which). These receptors were taken from an adult man with Graves' disease, either hyperthyroidism or ophthalmopathy (not recorded which).

In its sample, this clonotype was seen once. The genes are TRBV4-2 and TRBJ2-2, with D perhaps matching TRBD1 (6 bases). This CDR3 has 17 residues. Trimming pared 4 bases from V and 0 bases from J, leaving 15 bases between. Germline-derived CDR1 and CDR2 are LGHNA and YNFKEQ. The CDR3 spells CASSLRSGAANTGELFF. The CDR3 region has the DNA TGTGCCAGCAGCCTAAGATCAGGGGCCGCGAACACCGGGGAGCTGTTTTTT.

This clonotype has only a few counts. The J gene is TRBJ1-3, the V gene TRBV5-1; possible D gene TRBD1, 5 bases. The CDR3 is 19 amino acids. CDR1 is SGHRS and CDR2 is YFSETQ in the germline V gene. Trimming pared 1 base from V and 4 bases from J, leaving 24 bases between. Here the CDR3 DNA reads TGCGCCAGCAGCTTGCACAGGATATCGGGACCGCGCGAAGGAAACACCATATATTTT. This codes for CASSLHRISGPREGNTIYF.

The chain links TRBV24-1 to TRBJ2-6; a possible D gene is TRBD1 (7 bases). The CDR3 is made up of 16 amino acids. Germline CDR1 KGHDR, CDR2 SFDVKD. The V end lost 11 bases, the J end lost 0 bases, and 16 bases lay between the germline ends. CDR3 sequence: CASRGAGGSGANVLTF. As DNA, the CDR3 is TGTGCCAGCAGGGGGGCAGGGGGCTCTGGGGCCAACGTCCTGACTTTC.

This chain links TRBV20-1 with TRBJ2-5; D unresolved. V was clipped by 3 bases and J by 5 bases, with 10 bases between them. The CDR3 is made up of 12 amino acids. Germline V lookup: CDR1 DFQATT, CDR2 SNEGSKA (reference sequence). The CDR3 sequence: CSARAQRETQYF. In nucleotides, the CDR3 is TGCAGTGCTAGGGCCCAGAGGGAGACCCAGTACTTC.

The gene calls are TRBV7-9 and TRBJ2-7, with D tentatively TRBD1 (6 bases). Germline V gene data show CDR1 as SEHNR and CDR2 as FQNEAQ (reference sequence). V lost 4 bases and J 2 bases, leaving 12 bases between the germline ends. The CDR3 has 14 residues. CDR3 DNA: TGTGCCAGCAGCTCCGACAGGTTAGCCTACGAGCAGTACTTC. It translates to CASSSDRLAYEQYF.

The gene calls are TRBV13 and TRBJ2-5; perhaps TRBD1 as D (7 bases). The CDR3 runs to 13 residues. Trimming cost V 4 bases and J 3 bases, with 9 bases left between them. CDR1 PRHDT and CDR2 FYEKMQ come from the germline V gene (reference sequence). CDR3 protein: CASSSRGEETQYF. Here the CDR3 DNA reads TGTGCCAGCAGCTCCAGGGGGGAAGAGACCCAGTACTTC. The variable domain in full, with the rest retrieved from reference TRBV13 and TRBJ2-5, is AAGVIQSPRHLIKEKRETATLKCYPIPRHDTVYWYQQGPGQDPQFLISFYEKMQSDKGSIPDRFSAQQFSDYHSELNMSSLELGDSALYFCASSSRGEETQYFGPGTRLLVL.

This clonotype is a singleton in its sample. V usage is TRBV2 and J usage is TRBJ1-1; 7 bases fit TRBD1. This CDR3 has 16 amino acids. After removal of 5 bases from V and 3 bases from J, the junction contained 12 bases not matched to a gene. Germline CDR1 SNHLY, CDR2 FYNNEI. The CDR3, as DNA: TGTGCCAGCAGTTATTTGGGAGGGGGCGCTGACACTGAAGCTTTCTTT. Translated, it gives CASSYLGGGADTEAFF.

On this clonotype: It may be a read error: a sequence one base away is much more abundant. J is TRBJ2-6 and V is TRBV5-1; no clear D. CDR1 and CDR2 from the germline V gene are SGHRS and YFSETQ. CDR3 length: 17 residues. The V end lost 4 bases, the J end lost 0 bases, and 14 bases lay between the germline ends. The CDR3 protein is CASSLTAQSSGANVLTF. As DNA, the CDR3 is TGCGCCAGCAGCCTTACCGCCCAGAGCTCTGGGGCCAACGTCCTGACTTTC.

This clonotype appeared many times. V is TRBV7-8 and J is TRBJ1-5; D remains ambiguous. This CDR3 comprises 14 residues. With 1 base removed from V and 4 bases from J, the gap between germline ends came to 8 bases. Germline CDR1 SGHVS, CDR2 FQNEAQ. CDR3 sequence: CASSLDGRNQPQHF. The CDR3 region has the DNA TGTGCCAGCAGCTTAGATGGCAGAAATCAGCCCCAGCATTTT.

The genes are TRBV15 and TRBJ2-5; possibly TRBD1 for D (5 bases). The CDR3 has 13 residues. Germline V lookup: CDR1 LNHNV, CDR2 YYDKDF (reference sequence). V shed 0 bases and J shed 5 bases, with 7 bases lying between them. CDR3 in DNA: TGTGCCACCAGCAGAGACAAGGGGGAGACCCAGTACTTC. It encodes CATSRDKGETQYF.

The chain employs TRBV7-3 and TRBJ2-7, with D possibly TRBD1 on 6 matching bases. Germline V gene data show CDR1 as SGHTA and CDR2 as FQGTGA. This CDR3 comprises 14 residues. Trimming took off 6 bases at V and 2 bases at J, with 14 bases between the two ends. Here the CDR3 reads CASSSRGQTYEQYF. In DNA form, the CDR3 reads TGTGCCAGCAGTTCGAGAGGACAGACCTACGAGCAGTACTTC.

This clonotype was picked up a small number of times. The V gene is TRBV19, the J gene TRBJ1-1; D is possibly TRBD1 (6 bases). Trimming cost V 7 bases and J 2 bases, with 17 bases left between them. From germline, CDR1 is LNHDA and CDR2 SQIVND (reference sequence). The CDR3 runs to 15 residues. The CDR3 sequence is CASTRGPTLNTEAFF. As DNA, the CDR3 is TGTGCCAGTACGCGGGGGCCCACCCTTAACACTGAAGCTTTCTTT.

This clonotype was observed many times. The gene calls are TRBV2 and TRBJ1-5, with 7 nucleotides matching TRBD1. The V gene end was trimmed by 8 bases and the J gene end by 3 bases; junction bases not matched to a gene: 4. The CDR3 has 13 amino acids. Looked up from germline, CDR1 is SNHLY and CDR2 is FYNNEI. CDR3 sequence: CASGGQINQPQHF. CDR3 coding DNA: TGTGCCAGCGGGGGACAGATCAATCAGCCCCAGCATTTT.

Worth noting for this clonotype: A much larger clone lies a single base off, so this may be a read error. The chain couples TRBV7-9 to TRBJ1-4; D not certain. The ends were cut back, 3 bases at V and 5 bases at J, with 10 bases in the middle. Germline assignment: CDR1 SEHNR and CDR2 FQNEAQ (reference sequence). This CDR3 has 14 residues. The CDR3 here is CASSLDPGNEKLFF. In DNA form, the CDR3 reads TGTGCCAGCAGCTTGGATCCGGGCAATGAAAAACTGTTTTTT.

This clonotype came up many times. One end of the junction fails to match germline, which may point to a read error. The chain has TRBV29-1 and TRBJ1-3; D perhaps matches TRBD1 (6 bases). The CDR3 runs 14 residues. CDR1 SQVTM and CDR2 ANQGSEA come from the germline V gene. CDR3 region: CSVQEQGIGNTIYF. In nucleotides, the CDR3 is TGCAGCGTTCAAGAACAGGGTATCGGAAACACCATATATTTT.

This clonotype was seen at least ten times. This chain connects TRBV29-1 to TRBJ1-2, with TRBD1 as a possible D gene (5 bases). Trimming shortened V by 3 bases and J by 7 bases, and 15 bases separated the two germline ends. The CDR3 runs 13 residues. Germline CDR1 SQVTM, CDR2 ANQGSEA. CDR3 residues: CSVDSGRRGGYTF. DNA of the CDR3: TGCAGCGTTGACTCAGGGAGACGGGGTGGCTACACCTTC. Complete variable domain (other parts from reference TRBV29-1 and TRBJ1-2): SAVISQKPSRDICQRGTSLTIQCQVDSQVTMMFWYRQQPGQSLTLIATANQGSEATYESGFVIDKFPISRPNLTFSTLTVSNMSPEDSSIYLCSVDSGRRGGYTFGSGTRLTVV.

The rearrangement uses TRBV5-4 and TRBJ2-5, with TRBD1 matching 7 bases. In germline, CDR1 is SGHNT, CDR2 YYREEE (reference sequence). The CDR3 extends over 13 amino acids. J lost 0 bases, V lost 7 bases, and 3 bases had no gene match. DNA of the CDR3: TGTGCCAGCCCCGGGACAGACCAAGAGACCCAGTACTTC. Its protein is CASPGTDQETQYF. Full variable domain (missing parts from reference TRBV5-4 and TRBJ2-5): ETGVTQSPTHLIKTRGQQVTLRCSSQSGHNTVSWYQQALGQGPQFIFQYYREEENGRGNFPPRFSGLQFPNYSSELNVNALELDDSALYLCASPGTDQETQYFGPGTRLLVL.

This clonotype was observed at least ten times. The rearrangement uses TRBV5-1 and TRBJ2-7; D remains ambiguous. Per germline, CDR1 SGHRS and CDR2 YFSETQ. The CDR3 consists of 13 residues. The V and J ends lost 5 bases and 0 bases respectively, with 9 bases between them. The CDR3 DNA sequence: TGCGCCAGCAGAAGGCACGACTCCTACGAGCAGTACTTC. Its translation is CASRRHDSYEQYF.

The J gene is TRBJ2-2, the V gene TRBV29-1, with D perhaps matching TRBD2 (6 bases). The CDR3 consists of 14 residues. In germline, CDR1 is SQVTM, CDR2 ANQGSEA. Between the trimmed V and J ends, which lost 8 bases and 4 bases, there was a span of 17 bases. The CDR3 spells CSLASGVTTGELFF. CDR3 coding DNA: TGCAGCTTGGCATCGGGGGTGACCACCGGGGAGCTGTTTTTT.

This clonotype came up a few times. V and J are TRBV10-3 and TRBJ1-2; TRBD1 agrees at 10 bases. Per the germline V gene, CDR1 is ENHRY and CDR2 is SYGVKD. Trimming cost V 9 bases and J 8 bases; bases outside gene matches: 15. The CDR3 extends over 15 amino acids. The CDR3 DNA reads as TGTGCCATTGGACAGGGGGAGGACCCCCTATGGGGCTACACCTTC. Its translation is CAIGQGEDPLWGYTF.

Details on this clonotype: A junction boundary mismatches the germline segment, possibly from a read error. V and J are TRBV24-1 and TRBJ1-5; D is perhaps TRBD1 (6 bases). This CDR3 is 16 amino acids long. Per germline, CDR1 KGHDR and CDR2 SFDVKD. CDR3 DNA sequence: TGTGCCAGCAGACCAAAGAGGACAGTTAGCAATGAGCCCCAGCATTTT. Amino acids: CASRPKRTVSNEPQHF.

V gene TRBV7-6 combines with J gene TRBJ1-6; 9 bases match TRBD1. The CDR3 is 19 amino acids. Germline values: CDR1 SGHVS, CDR2 FNYEAQ. Trimming took 2 bases from V and 4 from J; bases not matched to a gene: 12. CDR3 sequence reads: CASSLPPPTGTGYNSPLHF. The CDR3 DNA reads as TGTGCCAGCAGCTTACCGCCCCCGACCGGGACAGGGTATAATTCACCCCTCCACTTT.

This clonotype was recorded once. The V call is TRBV20-1, the J call TRBJ1-2; maybe TRBD1 (5 bases). The germline gives CDR1 DFQATT, CDR2 SNEGSKA (reference sequence). V was cut by 0 bases and J by 4 bases, with 15 bases left in between. This CDR3 region has 15 residues. CDR3 coding DNA: TGCAGTGCTAGAGATCTGGGGAGGGGCGCCTATGGCTACACCTTC. It is translated as CSARDLGRGAYGYTF.

This clonotype was counted once. V gene TRBV6-2 or TRBV6-3 combines with J gene TRBJ1-1; no firm D call. The germline V gene encodes CDR1 MNHEY and CDR2 SVGEGT. CDR3 length: 13 amino acids. With 7 bases removed from V and 4 bases from J, the gap between germline ends came to 13 bases. The CDR3 is CASITRTGTEAFF. The DNA of the CDR3 is TGTGCCAGCATCACGAGGACGGGCACTGAAGCTTTCTTT.

The rearrangement joins TRBV29-1 to TRBJ1-2; D is possibly TRBD1 (6 bases). Germline CDR1 reads SQVTM; CDR2 reads ANQGSEA. The length of the CDR3 is 14 residues. V was shortened by 8 bases and J by 4 bases, with 20 bases between the two germline ends. The DNA for the CDR3 is TGCAGCATAAATCCGGGACAACCCGTCTATGGCTACACCTTC. It encodes CSINPGQPVYGYTF.

This clonotype was counted between two and nine times. V is TRBV20-1 and J is TRBJ1-3; D ambiguous. The CDR3 length is 15 residues. Trimming left V 3 bases short and J 0 bases short, with 12 bases between. The V gene's germline CDR1 is DFQATT and CDR2 SNEGSKA (reference sequence). The CDR3 DNA sequence: TGCAGTGCTAGGCCAGCGATGGGCTCTGGAAACACCATATATTTT. Protein: CSARPAMGSGNTIYF.